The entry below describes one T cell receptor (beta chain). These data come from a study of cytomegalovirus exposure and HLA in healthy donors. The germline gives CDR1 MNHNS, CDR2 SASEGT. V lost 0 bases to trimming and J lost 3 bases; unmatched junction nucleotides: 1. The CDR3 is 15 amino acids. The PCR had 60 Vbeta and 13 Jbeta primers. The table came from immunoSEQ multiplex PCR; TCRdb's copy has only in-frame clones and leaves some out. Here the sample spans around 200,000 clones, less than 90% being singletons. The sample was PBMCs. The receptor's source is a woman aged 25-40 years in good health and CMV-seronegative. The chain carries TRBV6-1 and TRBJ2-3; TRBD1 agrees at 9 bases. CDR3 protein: CASSEAGQGTDTQYF. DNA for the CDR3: TGTGCCAGCAGTGAAGCGGGACAGGGTACAGATACGCAGTATTTT.